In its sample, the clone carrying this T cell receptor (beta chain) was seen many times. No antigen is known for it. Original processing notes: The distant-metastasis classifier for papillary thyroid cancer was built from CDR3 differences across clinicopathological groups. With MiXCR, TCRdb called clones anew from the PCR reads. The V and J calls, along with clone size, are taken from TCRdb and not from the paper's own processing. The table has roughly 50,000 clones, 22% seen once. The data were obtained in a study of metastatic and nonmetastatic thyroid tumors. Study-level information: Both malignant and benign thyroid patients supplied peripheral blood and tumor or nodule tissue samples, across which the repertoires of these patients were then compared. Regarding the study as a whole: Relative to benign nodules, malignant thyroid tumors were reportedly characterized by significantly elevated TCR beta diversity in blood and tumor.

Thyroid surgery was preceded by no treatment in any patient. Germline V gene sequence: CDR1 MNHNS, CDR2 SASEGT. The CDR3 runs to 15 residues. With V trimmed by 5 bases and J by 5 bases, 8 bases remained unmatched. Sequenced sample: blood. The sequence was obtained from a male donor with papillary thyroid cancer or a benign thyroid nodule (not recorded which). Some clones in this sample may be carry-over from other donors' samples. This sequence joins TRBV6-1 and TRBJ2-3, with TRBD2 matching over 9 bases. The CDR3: CASSPVAGVVDTQYF. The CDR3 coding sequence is TGTGCCAGCAGTCCTGTAGCGGGAGTAGTAGATACGCAGTATTTT.